The 8 T cell receptor beta chains reported below all come from one sample, sequenced in a study of T cells in Graves' hyperthyroidism and ophthalmopathy. Amplification of TCR beta CDR3 regions was performed using RNA transcripts as template. The primer set for the first-round RT-PCR of the TCR CDR3 was HTBI. TCRdb called the multiplex PCR reads again in MiXCR, with one record for every CDR3 protein. The sample has hundreds of thousands of distinct CDR3 sequences, more than 13% seen once; the top ten hold over 25%. Sequencing used blood. The receptors shown here come from a woman in her 30s with Graves' hyperthyroidism.

V gene TRBV5-4 combines with J gene TRBJ2-1; no firm D call. Germline V gene data show CDR1 as SGHNT and CDR2 as YYREEE (reference sequence). V shed 3 bases and J shed 0 bases, with 10 bases lying between them. CDR3 length: 15 amino acids. The CDR3 is CASSSLSSSYNEQFF. The CDR3 DNA is TGTGCCAGCAGCTCGCTCTCGAGCTCCTACAATGAGCAGTTCTTC. Together with reference TRBV5-4 and TRBJ2-1, the CDR3 gives the full variable domain: ETGVTQSPTHLIKTRGQQVTLRCSSQSGHNTVSWYQQALGQGPQFIFQYYREEENGRGNFPPRFSGLQFPNYSSELNVNALELDDSALYLCASSSLSSSYNEQFFGPGTRLTVL.

This clonotype was counted a few times. This may arise from a read error, as a much more abundant clone is one base away. The J gene is TRBJ2-3, the V gene TRBV18, with unresolved D. The CDR3 runs 14 residues. Germline V gene data show CDR1 as KGHSH and CDR2 as LQKENI. The CDR3 nucleotides are TGTGCCAGCTCACCAGTCCCTCTCACAAATACGCAGTATTTT. This sequence encodes CASSPVPLTNTQYF.

This chain links TRBV7-9 with TRBJ2-2, with 8 nucleotides matching TRBD1. J was trimmed by 4 bases and V by 11 bases; bases with no gene match: 9. The CDR3 has 14 residues. CDR1 is SEHNR, CDR2 FQNEAQ, per germline (reference sequence). CDR3 amino acids: CAHTPGTGTGELFF. DNA of the CDR3: TGTGCCCACACGCCAGGGACAGGCACCGGGGAGCTGTTTTTT.

This clonotype was observed a few times. V gene TRBV4-2 combines with J gene TRBJ2-7; D perhaps matches TRBD2 (5 bases). Germline V lookup: CDR1 LGHNA, CDR2 YNFKEQ. This CDR3 has 15 amino acids. V was cut by 4 bases and J by 0 bases, with 13 bases left in between. The CDR3 spells CASSPRTGNSYEQYF. The CDR3 nucleotides are TGTGCCAGCAGCCCCCGGACGGGGAACTCCTACGAGCAGTACTTC.

This clonotype was counted many times. This chain connects TRBV27 to TRBJ2-3; D possibly matches TRBD1 or TRBD2 (5 bases each). Germline V CDR1 and CDR2: MNHEY, SMNVEV (reference sequence). The CDR3 is made up of 13 amino acids. Trimming removed 5 bases at V and 4 bases at J, with 10 bases between. The CDR3 loop is CASSPPGPDTQYF. Here the CDR3 DNA reads TGTGCCAGCAGTCCTCCGGGGCCAGATACGCAGTATTTT.

This clonotype was picked up many times. The genes are TRBV28 and TRBJ1-4; 7 nucleotides agree with TRBD1. The CDR3 sequence is 14 residues long. Germline V lookup: CDR1 MDHEN, CDR2 SYDVKM. The trim removed 5 bases at V and 7 bases at J, leaving 7 bases unmatched. Here the CDR3 reads CASSPTGASEKLFF. The CDR3, as DNA: TGTGCCAGCAGTCCAACAGGGGCAAGTGAAAAACTGTTTTTT.

This clonotype occurred many times. This sequence joins TRBV6-1 and TRBJ2-7; D gene uncertain. Germline V CDR1 and CDR2: MNHNS, SASEGT. The V end lost 5 bases, the J end lost 6 bases, and 8 bases lay between the germline ends. There are 11 residues in the CDR3. The CDR3 is CASSYAGEQYF. The CDR3 coding sequence is TGTGCCAGCAGTTATGCTGGCGAGCAGTACTTC.

There are many counts of this clonotype. The chain links TRBV12-3 or TRBV12-4 to TRBJ2-2, with TRBD1 matching 8 bases. V shed 1 base, J shed 13 bases, and the junction held 11 bases outside the gene matches. The CDR3 is made up of 15 amino acids. The CDR3 coding sequence is TGTGCCAGCAGTTTAGGCGGGGACAGGCGCAACGTGCTGTTTTTT. This sequence encodes CASSLGGDRRNVLFF.